These 8 T cell receptor beta chains were sequenced from one sample in a study of CD8+ T cells in alopecia areata. Extracted RNA was reverse transcribed, and the resulting cDNA served as sequencing template. Produced via immunoSEQ multiplex PCR; TCRdb's table is partial and in-frame only. The sample lists about 150,000 clones, about 71% seen once, with about 0.94% in the top ten. Treatment: oral pan-JAK inhibitor, 5-10 mg twice daily. This sample comprised CD4+ T cells sorted from blood, obtained at week 4, from a patient treated with tofacitinib. These receptors came from a human donor with alopecia areata.

On this clone: The junction departs from the called germline gene at one end, perhaps through a read error. The chain uses TRBV7-7 and TRBJ2-3; D tentatively reads TRBD1 or TRBD2 (5 bases each). Per the germline V gene, CDR1 is SSHAT and CDR2 is FNYEAQ (reference sequence). The CDR3 consists of 14 residues. As DNA, the CDR3 is TGTGCTAGCAGCTTAGCGCAGGGCTCAGATACGCAGTATTTT. It translates to CASSLAQGSDTQYF.

The chain recombines TRBV27 with TRBJ1-6, with D maybe TRBD1 (5 bases). The V end lost 6 bases, the J end lost 7 bases, and 13 bases lay between the germline ends. The germline gives CDR1 MNHEY, CDR2 SMNVEV (reference sequence). The CDR3 contains 14 residues. CDR3 in amino acids: CASSWEQANSPLHF. CDR3 nucleotides: TGTGCCAGCAGCTGGGAACAGGCGAATTCACCCCTCCACTTT.

CDR3 coding DNA: TGCAGCGTTGTCACGGGAGCGACCTATGGCTACACCTTC. Its protein product is CSVVTGATYGYTF. The rearrangement joins TRBV29-1 to TRBJ1-2; unclear D gene. Trimming left V 4 bases short and J 4 bases short, with 13 bases between. The CDR3 has 13 residues. From germline, CDR1 is SQVTM and CDR2 ANQGSEA.

This rearrangement joins TRBV29-1 to TRBJ2-3; D unresolved. CDR3 length: 12 amino acids. Germline V gene sequence: CDR1 SQVTM, CDR2 ANQGSEA. CDR3 loop: CSEYWRTDTQYF. In DNA, the CDR3 is TGCAGTGAATACTGGCGCACAGATACGCAGTATTTT.

About this clone: The same CDR3 arises from other DNA sequences in this sample as well. In nucleotides, the CDR3 is TGCAGCGTGAGAGGTGGGGCTGAAGCTTTCTTT. Translated: CSVRGGAEAFF. The chain carries TRBV29-1 and TRBJ1-1; D not certain. Per germline, CDR1 SQVTM and CDR2 ANQGSEA. The CDR3 extends over 11 amino acids. Trimming cost V 6 bases and J 6 bases, with 11 bases left between them. Combining the CDR3 with reference TRBV29-1 and TRBJ1-1 gives the whole variable domain SAVISQKPSRDICQRGTSLTIQCQVDSQVTMMFWYRQQPGQSLTLIATANQGSEATYESGFVIDKFPISRPNLTFSTLTVSNMSPEDSSIYLCSVRGGAEAFFGQGTRLTVV.

V is TRBV29-1 and J is TRBJ2-4; either TRBD1 or TRBD2 may fit D (7 bases each). Per germline, CDR1 SQVTM and CDR2 ANQGSEA. The CDR3 spans 11 residues. V was cut by 5 bases and J by 8 bases, with 10 bases left in between. DNA for the CDR3: TGCAGCGTTTCAGGGGGGGACATTCAGTACTTC. It translates to CSVSGGDIQYF.

This chain links TRBV11-3 with TRBJ2-5; no reliable D call. The germline gives CDR1 SGHNT, CDR2 YENEEA. The CDR3 spans 13 residues. V gave up 5 bases and J gave up 5 bases, with 12 bases separating them. The CDR3 DNA is TGTGCCAGCAGCCCTGGTCCGTCCGAGACCCAGTACTTC. Its protein product is CASSPGPSETQYF.

The chain links TRBV5-4 to TRBJ2-7; 11 nucleotides line up with TRBD1. The germline V gene has CDR1 SGHNT and CDR2 YYREEE (reference sequence). The CDR3 is 15 amino acids. V was pared by 2 bases and J by 5 bases, with 6 bases of the junction left unmatched. CDR3 coding DNA: TGTGCCAGCAGCTTACCGGGACAGGGGGGCCACGAGCAGTACTTC. Translated, it gives CASSLPGQGGHEQYF.